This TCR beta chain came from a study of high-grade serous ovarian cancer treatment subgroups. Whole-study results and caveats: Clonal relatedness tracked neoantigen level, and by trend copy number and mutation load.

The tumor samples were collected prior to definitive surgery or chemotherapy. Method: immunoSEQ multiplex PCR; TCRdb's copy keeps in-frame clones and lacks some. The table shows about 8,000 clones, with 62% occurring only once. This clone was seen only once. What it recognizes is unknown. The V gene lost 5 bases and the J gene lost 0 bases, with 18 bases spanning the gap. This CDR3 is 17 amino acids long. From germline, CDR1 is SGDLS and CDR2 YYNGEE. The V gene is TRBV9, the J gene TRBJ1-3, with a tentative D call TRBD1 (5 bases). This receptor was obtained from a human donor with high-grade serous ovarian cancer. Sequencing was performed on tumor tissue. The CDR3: CASRGGDGKTSGNTIYF. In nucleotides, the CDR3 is TGTGCCAGCAGGGGGGGGGACGGAAAAACCTCTGGAAACACCATATATTTT.